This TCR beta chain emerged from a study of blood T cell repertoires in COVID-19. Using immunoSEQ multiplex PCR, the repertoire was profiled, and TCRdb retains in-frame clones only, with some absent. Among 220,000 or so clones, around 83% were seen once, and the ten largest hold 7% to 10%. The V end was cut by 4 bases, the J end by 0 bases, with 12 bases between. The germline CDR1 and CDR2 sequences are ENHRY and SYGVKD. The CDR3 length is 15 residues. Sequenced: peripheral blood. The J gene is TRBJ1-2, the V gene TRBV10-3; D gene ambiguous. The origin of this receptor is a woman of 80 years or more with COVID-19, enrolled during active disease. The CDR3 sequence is CAISGPGKANYGYTF. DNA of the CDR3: TGTGCCATCAGTGGGCCAGGTAAAGCTAACTATGGCTACACCTTC.